This T cell receptor (beta chain) was retrieved from a study of chemoradiotherapy in HPV16-positive cancers. Study-level background: Candidate HPV-specific clones and shared TCR motifs came from a couple of HPV16-positive patients.

Generated by immunoSEQ multiplex PCR, the TCRdb table keeps only in-frame clones and is missing some. Counted here are about 1,500 clones, roughly 85% occurring once; the ten biggest clones make up roughly 8%. The germline V gene has CDR1 MNHNS and CDR2 SASEGT. The CDR3 totals 12 residues. The V gene lost 4 bases and the J gene lost 6 bases, with 7 bases spanning the gap. Samples were taken several times over chemoradiotherapy. The receptor comes from a human donor with HPV-associated anogenital cancer. Sequencing used tumor tissue, obtained from a patient who underwent chemoradiotherapy. This chain links TRBV6-1 with TRBJ1-5; the D gene is possibly TRBD1 (5 bases). CDR3 sequence (DNA): TGTGCCAGCAGTGTTGGGGGTCAGCCCCAGCATTTT. Translating gives CASSVGGQPQHF.